This passage covers 5 T cell receptor beta chains from one sample sequenced in a study of lymphopenia after photon versus proton radiotherapy. Profiling relied on immunoSEQ multiplex PCR, and the TCRdb table lists in-frame clones only, not all of them. The sample lists some 30,000 clones, 87% occurring once. The material was peripheral blood, obtained from a patient treated with proton-based radiotherapy. These TCRs come from a woman aged 55-75 years with cholangiocarcinoma. Some clones in this sample may be carry-over from other donors' samples.

The chain has TRBV28 and TRBJ1-5; D not resolved. The CDR3 has 16 amino acids. The germline CDR1 and CDR2 sequences are MDHEN and SYDVKM. V lost 4 bases to trimming and J lost 0 bases, with 13 bases between them. This CDR3 is CASSSGLNLSNQPQHF. CDR3 in DNA: TGTGCCAGCAGTTCCGGGTTAAATCTTAGCAATCAGCCCCAGCATTTT.

The rearrangement joins TRBV7-8 to TRBJ2-4; D tentatively reads TRBD1 or TRBD2 (5 bases each). CDR1 is SGHVS, CDR2 FQNEAQ, per germline. The CDR3 runs to 15 residues. V lost 5 bases and J 7 bases, leaving 18 bases between the germline ends. The CDR3 sequence is CASSLRGALVNIQYF. CDR3 bases: TGTGCCAGCAGCCTACGGGGCGCGCTTGTTAACATTCAGTACTTC.

A single count supports this clone. The genes are TRBV2 and TRBJ2-2; the match to TRBD1 covers 7 bases. Germline CDR1 and CDR2: SNHLY and FYNNEI. The J segment lost 0 bases and the V segment lost 4 bases, leaving 2 bases of the junction unmatched. This CDR3 region has 15 residues. The CDR3 protein is CASSGDSSNTGELFF. The DNA of the CDR3 is TGTGCCAGCAGTGGGGACAGTTCGAACACCGGGGAGCTGTTTTTT.

The chain is built from TRBV2 and TRBJ2-5; possibly TRBD1 or TRBD2 for D (5 bases each). This CDR3 region has 14 residues. V was shortened by 4 bases and J by 2 bases, with 11 bases between the two germline ends. Germline CDR1 reads SNHLY; CDR2 reads FYNNEI. CDR3 sequence: CASSVRDQQETQYF. Written as DNA, the CDR3 is TGTGCCAGCAGTGTCCGGGACCAACAAGAGACCCAGTACTTC.

This chain connects TRBV18 to TRBJ2-1; D could derive from TRBD1 or TRBD2 (5 bases each). Germline CDR1 is KGHSH and CDR2 is LQKENI. The CDR3 loop spans 15 amino acids. V was pared by 3 bases and J by 4 bases, with 13 bases between. CDR3 nucleotides: TGTGCCAGCTCACCTCGGGGACGAGAATACAATGAGCAGTTCTTC. Encoded protein: CASSPRGREYNEQFF. The whole variable domain, remainder taken from reference TRBV18 and TRBJ2-1, is NAGVMQNPRHLVRRRGQEARLRCSPMKGHSHVYWYRQLPEEGLKFMVYLQKENIIDESGMPKERFSAEFPKEGPSILRIQQVVRGDSAAYFCASSPRGREYNEQFFGPGTRLTVL.